This T cell receptor (beta chain) was sequenced in a study of blood T cell repertoires in COVID-19. The wider study: Material from acute and convalescent COVID-19 was sourced from the United States, Italy and Spain. The cDNA or gDNA used as material had been derived from T cells, B-cell-depleted T cells, or PBMCs.

Original processing notes: Estimation of nucleated cell counts relied on the amplification of reference gene primers. Method: immunoSEQ multiplex PCR; TCRdb's copy keeps in-frame clones and lacks some. V and J calls and clone size follow that table, whereas D and trimming were derived from the DNA. The sample records some 310,000 clones, roughly 90% being singletons. Per the germline V gene, CDR1 is ENHRY and CDR2 is SYGVKD. The length of the CDR3 is 17 residues. V shed 1 base and J 6 bases; nucleotides not matched to a gene: 13. The rearrangement joins TRBV10-3 to TRBJ1-2; 8 bases match TRBD1. The sequencing sample was made of peripheral blood. The sequence derives from a woman aged 25 to 39 with COVID-19, enrolled during active disease. The chain's CDR3 is CAISEFAGQGTPHGYTF. As DNA, the CDR3 is TGTGCCATCAGTGAGTTTGCCGGACAGGGCACACCCCATGGCTACACCTTC.